The 20 T cell receptor beta chains below all came from one sample that was sequenced in a study of beta chain features in type 1 diabetes. Of the isolated RNA, all was reverse transcribed, and so the sequenced material was expressed TCRB transcripts. Assay: immunoSEQ multiplex PCR; the TCRdb copy retains only in-frame clones and omits some. Altogether hundreds of thousands of clones are present, more than 9.5% being singletons, with the ten largest covering over 0.035%. Sequenced material: naive CD4+ T cells from blood. The receptors here all came from a woman aged 18-29 years in good health.

The chain has TRBV29-1 and TRBJ1-1; TRBD1 matches 7 bases. Germline values: CDR1 SQVTM, CDR2 ANQGSEA. V shed 5 bases and J 1 base; nucleotides not matched to a gene: 10. The CDR3 runs to 15 residues. DNA of the CDR3: TGCAGCGTTAGGGGGACAGTTACTTCGAACACTGAAGCTTTCTTT. Translating gives CSVRGTVTSNTEAFF.

This clone has just a few counts. The J gene is TRBJ1-2, the V gene TRBV7-2; D not certain. Trimming shortened V by 1 base and J by 7 bases, and 10 bases separated the two germline ends. This CDR3 has 13 residues. Per the germline V gene, CDR1 is SGHTA and CDR2 is FQGNSA. CDR3 in DNA: TGTGCCAGCAGCTTAGTAGGGCTGGCTGGCTACACCTTC. Amino acids: CASSLVGLAGYTF.

This chain uses TRBV5-6 with TRBJ2-1, with D perhaps matching TRBD2 (5 bases). The CDR3 consists of 14 residues. The ends were cut back, 3 bases at V and 0 bases at J, with 7 bases in the middle. Germline CDR1 SGHDT, CDR2 YYEEEE. DNA for the CDR3: TGTGCCAGCAGCTCCGGGGACTCCTACAATGAGCAGTTCTTC. It codes for CASSSGDSYNEQFF.

This clone was seen a few times. The chain couples TRBV28 to TRBJ2-7; 7 nucleotides align to TRBD1. Germline trimming cut 5 bases from V and 6 bases from J; bases unmatched to any gene: 4. Germline loops: CDR1 MDHEN, CDR2 SYDVKM. The CDR3 length is 12 residues. CDR3 loop: CASSDRALEQYV. CDR3 sequence (DNA): TGTGCCAGCAGTGACAGGGCCCTCGAGCAGTACGTC.

This clone was found a few times. The chain couples TRBV18 to TRBJ2-1; 8 bases map to TRBD2. The CDR3 is 14 amino acids. CDR1 and CDR2 from the germline V gene are KGHSH and LQKENI. V trimming: 3 bases; J trimming: 5 bases; junction bases outside the gene matches: 3. CDR3 sequence (DNA): TGTGCCAGCTCACCGGGACTAGATAACAATGAGCAGTTCTTC. Its protein is CASSPGLDNNEQFF.

The J gene is TRBJ2-5, the V gene TRBV18; D not resolved. The germline gives CDR1 KGHSH, CDR2 LQKENI. The CDR3 length is 14 residues. Trimming left V 6 bases short and J 0 bases short, with 11 bases between. In nucleotides, the CDR3 is TGTGCCAGCTCCCCTAAAGAGTACCAAGAGACCCAGTACTTC. It encodes CASSPKEYQETQYF.

This clone was counted a few times. V usage is TRBV19 and J usage is TRBJ2-7; TRBD1 agrees at 8 bases. The CDR3 contains 14 residues. V lost 5 bases and J lost 1; bases outside the gene matches: 4. In germline, CDR1 is LNHDA, CDR2 SQIVND (reference sequence). The CDR3 protein is CASSGTGLSYEQYF. CDR3 nucleotide sequence: TGTGCCAGTAGTGGGACAGGTCTTTCCTACGAGCAGTACTTC.

The chain carries TRBV29-1 and TRBJ1-2, with a possible D match to TRBD1 (6 bases). V was clipped by 7 bases and J by 0 bases, with 12 bases between them. Germline V gene sequence: CDR1 SQVTM, CDR2 ANQGSEA. This CDR3 is built from 13 residues. The CDR3, as DNA: TGCAGCGGCGGGACATTGACTAACTATGGCTACACCTTC. Residues: CSGGTLTNYGYTF.

The genes are TRBV7-9 and TRBJ2-7; 12 bases fit TRBD2. CDR1 and CDR2 (germline): SEHNR, FQNEAQ (reference sequence). V gave up 4 bases and J gave up 3 bases; unmatched junction bases: 1. The CDR3 extends over 14 amino acids. CDR3 coding DNA: TGTGCCAGCAGCTCGACTAGCGGGAGCTACGAGCAGTACTTC. Translating it yields CASSSTSGSYEQYF. Full variable domain (rest looked up from reference TRBV7-9 and TRBJ2-7): DTGVSQNPRHKITKRGQNVTFRCDPISEHNRLYWYRQTLGQGPEFLTYFQNEAQLEKSRLLSDRFSAERPKGSFSTLEIQRTEQGDSAMYLCASSSTSGSYEQYFGPGTRLTVT.

This clone was seen a single time. The chain carries TRBV5-6 and TRBJ2-7; no clear D gene. Germline V CDR1 and CDR2: SGHDT, YYEEEE. Trimming cost V 9 bases and J 6 bases, with 19 bases left between them. The CDR3 covers 13 residues. The CDR3, as DNA: TGTGCCACTACTTCCAAGGGAATTTTCGAGCAGTACGTC. This translates into CATTSKGIFEQYV.

This clone was observed a few times. The CDR3 spells CASSAGGGSTDTQYF. CDR3 coding DNA: TGTGCCAGCAGCGCCGGAGGAGGAAGCACAGATACGCAGTATTTT. The chain uses TRBV5-4 and TRBJ2-3, with D perhaps TRBD2 (5 bases). The CDR3 has 15 residues. Germline V CDR1 and CDR2: SGHNT, YYREEE (reference sequence). The V end was cut by 4 bases, the J end by 0 bases, with 12 bases between.

Only a few counts were recorded for this clone. The genes are TRBV9 and TRBJ2-5; 11 bases agree with TRBD1. Looked up from germline, CDR1 is SGDLS and CDR2 is YYNGEE. Unmatched junction bases numbered 7, after V lost 4 bases and J lost 5 bases. The CDR3 runs to 15 residues. CDR3 coding DNA: TGTGCCAGCAGCACCCGGACAGGGGGCTGGGAGACCCAGTACTTC. It codes for CASSTRTGGWETQYF.

A few counts support this clone. V is TRBV19 and J is TRBJ1-2, with D hard to call. This CDR3 region has 15 residues. V was clipped by 4 bases and J by 6 bases, with 18 bases between them. CDR1 is LNHDA and CDR2 is SQIVND in the germline V gene (reference sequence). The CDR3 nucleotides are TGTGCCAGTAGTAGAGGGCCGGGGTCCTTTGATGGCTACACCTTC. Protein sequence: CASSRGPGSFDGYTF.

In the case of this clone: Within the sample, other DNA sequences also encode this same CDR3. This chain joins TRBV7-9 and TRBJ2-1; 11 bases align to TRBD2. The CDR3 runs to 16 residues. In germline, CDR1 is SEHNR, CDR2 FQNEAQ (reference sequence). J was trimmed by 8 bases and V by 3 bases; bases with no gene match: 9. This CDR3 reads CASSLVGTSGSYEQFF. The CDR3 region has the DNA TGTGCCAGCAGCTTGGTTGGAACTAGCGGGAGCTATGAGCAGTTCTTC.

The sample holds a few counts of this clone. The chain recombines TRBV4-3 with TRBJ2-5; 7 nucleotides agree with TRBD1. This CDR3 region has 13 residues. J lost 5 bases, V lost 1 base, and 1 base had no gene match. Per germline, CDR1 LGHNA and CDR2 YSLEER. CDR3 in DNA: TGCGCCAGCAGCCAAGGCAGGGGGGAGACCCAGTACTTC. It translates to CASSQGRGETQYF.

This chain joins TRBV2 and TRBJ2-5; tentatively, D is TRBD2 (6 bases). Germline assignment: CDR1 SNHLY and CDR2 FYNNEI. The V and J ends lost 1 base and 4 bases respectively, with 22 bases between them. The CDR3 is made up of 18 amino acids. The CDR3 DNA reads as TGTGCCAGCAGTGAAGGGTTCTTTAGGGGAAGTAGCGGAGAGACCCAGTACTTC. This gives the protein CASSEGFFRGSSGETQYF.

The rearrangement uses TRBV18 and TRBJ1-1; unclear D gene. Germline CDR1 is KGHSH and CDR2 is LQKENI. The CDR3 contains 15 residues. Deletions cut 4 bases from V and 2 bases from J, with 14 bases between. The CDR3 DNA reads as TGTGCCAGCTCACGGCGGCAGACAAGTAACACTGAAGCTTTCTTT. Protein sequence: CASSRRQTSNTEAFF.

The genes are TRBV18 and TRBJ2-1; TRBD2 matches at 13 bases. CDR1 KGHSH and CDR2 LQKENI come from the germline V gene. The V gene end was trimmed by 2 bases and the J gene end by 7 bases; junction bases not matched to a gene: 2. The CDR3 contains 15 residues. The CDR3 coding sequence is TGTGCCAGCTCACCAGGGACTAGCGGGGCTAATGAGCAGTTCTTC. The encoded protein is CASSPGTSGANEQFF.

The J gene is TRBJ2-3, the V gene TRBV5-4; 9 bases fit TRBD2. V lost 1 base to trimming and J lost 4 bases; unmatched junction nucleotides: 7. The CDR3 has 16 amino acids. The germline V gene encodes CDR1 SGHNT and CDR2 YYREEE (reference sequence). The CDR3 reads CASSLPRGGASDTQYF. CDR3 coding DNA: TGTGCCAGCAGCTTGCCGCGCGGGGGGGCTTCAGATACGCAGTATTTT.

This clone was seen a handful of times. This sample also contains other DNA sequences that code for the same CDR3. The V gene is TRBV30, the J gene TRBJ2-7; D gene unclear. Germline lookup yields CDR1 GTSNPN and CDR2 SVGIG (reference sequence). CDR3 size: 11 residues. Deletions cut 3 bases from V and 1 base from J, with 4 bases between. The CDR3 protein is CAWSSSYEQYF. For the CDR3, the DNA is TGTGCCTGGAGCAGTTCCTACGAGCAGTACTTC.